Listed below are T cell receptor beta chains from one sample, sequenced in a study of human T cells and chemical hapten exposure. MiXCR was run by TCRdb on the RACE reads, yielding one entry per CDR3 protein. The table lists about 46,000 distinct CDR3 sequences, approximately 4.5% of them singletons. The sample taken for sequencing was whole blood. The receptors were sampled from a female donor in good health. Some clones in this sample may be carry-over from other donors' samples. Both conserved end residues are part of each CDR3. Fields, in order: V gene, J gene, CDR3 protein.

v_call: TRBV27; j_call: TRBJ2-2; cdr3_aa: CASTSTGANTGELFF
v_call: TRBV20-1; j_call: TRBJ2-3; cdr3_aa: CSAGLAGAPSTDTQYF
v_call: TRBV20-1; j_call: TRBJ1-1; cdr3_aa: CSARDRGVSNTEAFF
v_call: TRBV29-1; j_call: TRBJ2-7; cdr3_aa: CSVEHRDGLGEQYF
v_call: TRBV7-2; j_call: TRBJ1-5; cdr3_aa: CASSAPGVGAGNQPQHF
v_call: TRBV27; j_call: TRBJ2-3; cdr3_aa: CASSLSYRRGSTDTQYF
v_call: TRBV4-1; j_call: TRBJ1-2; cdr3_aa: CASSQDGQITPGGYTF
v_call: TRBV5-5; j_call: TRBJ1-3; cdr3_aa: CASSPVLGATGNTIYF
v_call: TRBV28; j_call: TRBJ1-2; cdr3_aa: CASTGQADYGYTF
v_call: TRBV6-5; j_call: TRBJ1-1; cdr3_aa: CASRSGTGSSEAFF
v_call: TRBV5-6; j_call: TRBJ2-1; cdr3_aa: CASSLWAGTGSYNEQFF
v_call: TRBV6-1; j_call: TRBJ1-5; cdr3_aa: CASSEHNPYNQPQHF
v_call: TRBV20-1; j_call: TRBJ1-1; cdr3_aa: CSAMDRDRADTEAFF
v_call: TRBV29-1; j_call: TRBJ2-5; cdr3_aa: CSVEPRAETQYF
v_call: TRBV5-4; j_call: TRBJ1-2; cdr3_aa: CASSVDKNYGYTF
v_call: TRBV6-5; j_call: TRBJ2-7; cdr3_aa: CASRPSGTGSYEQYF
v_call: TRBV5-1; j_call: TRBJ2-1; cdr3_aa: CASSLRSGGEQFF
v_call: TRBV7-2; j_call: TRBJ2-3; cdr3_aa: CASSDSSGGGDTQYF
v_call: TRBV2; j_call: TRBJ2-3; cdr3_aa: CASDRATDTQYF
v_call: TRBV7-7; j_call: TRBJ2-3; cdr3_aa: CASSPVGSHTDTQYF
v_call: TRBV12-3/TRBV12-4; j_call: TRBJ1-2; cdr3_aa: CASSIDGTYGYTF
v_call: TRBV4-2; j_call: TRBJ2-1; cdr3_aa: CASSHDRVNEQFF
v_call: TRBV6-1; j_call: TRBJ1-5; cdr3_aa: CASSGPASNQPQHF
v_call: TRBV5-1; j_call: TRBJ2-7; cdr3_aa: CASRRLADSYEQYF
v_call: TRBV6-2/TRBV6-3; j_call: TRBJ2-3; cdr3_aa: CASSYSNLWGTTDTQYF
v_call: TRBV6-2/TRBV6-3; j_call: TRBJ1-1; cdr3_aa: CASSYAQYRGTEAFF
v_call: TRBV20-1; j_call: TRBJ1-1; cdr3_aa: CSAREWTGGPLRVAFF
v_call: TRBV2; j_call: TRBJ1-3; cdr3_aa: CASGQGGGNTIYF
v_call: TRBV5-1; j_call: TRBJ2-3; cdr3_aa: CASSFGGGSSNTQYF
v_call: TRBV29-1; j_call: TRBJ2-3; cdr3_aa: CSAKSGPDTQYF
v_call: TRBV4-1; j_call: TRBJ1-1; cdr3_aa: CASSQLGRENTEAFF
v_call: TRBV10-3; j_call: TRBJ1-1; cdr3_aa: CAISESGQANTEAFF
v_call: TRBV7-9; j_call: TRBJ1-2; cdr3_aa: CASSHPSGRGSGYTF
v_call: TRBV5-4; j_call: TRBJ2-5; cdr3_aa: CASSLDLAGGRRTQYF
v_call: TRBV12-3/TRBV12-4; j_call: TRBJ2-1; cdr3_aa: CASSMDSSYNEQFF
v_call: TRBV4-1; j_call: TRBJ2-3; cdr3_aa: CASSQDPSGGLTDTQYF